A single sample is the source of the 4 T cell receptor beta chains below, sequenced in a study of spatial heterogeneity in lung cancer. TCRdb analysed the 5' RACE reads with MiXCR anew, one entry per CDR3 protein. The sample records roughly 17,000 distinct CDR3 sequences, 20% to 25% being singletons. Time point indicated: sample taken at primary tumor resection. No cells were sorted before sequencing. The whole RNA sequenced was extracted from tumor, nontumor lung or frozen PBMC. This specimen consisted of PBMCs, obtained at surgery. These receptors originate from a female donor with early-stage non-small cell lung cancer.

This clonotype came up many times. This sequence joins TRBV29-1 and TRBJ1-5; D may be TRBD1 (5 bases). Germline CDR1 is SQVTM and CDR2 is ANQGSEA. The CDR3 spans 14 residues. Trimming pared 6 bases from V and 8 bases from J, leaving 20 bases between. This chain's CDR3 is CSVRSGTRSEPQHF. In DNA form, the CDR3 reads TGCAGCGTCCGATCCGGGACTCGGTCGGAGCCCCAGCATTTT.

This clonotype appeared a few times. V and J are TRBV27 and TRBJ1-5; D is undetermined. Trimming pared 8 bases from V and 2 bases from J, leaving 4 bases between. CDR1 and CDR2 (germline): MNHEY, SMNVEV (reference sequence). The CDR3 contains 11 residues. CDR3 protein: CASGGNQPQHF. CDR3 in DNA: TGTGCCAGCGGGGGCAATCAGCCCCAGCATTTT.

The rearrangement uses TRBV20-1 and TRBJ2-7; D ambiguous. Germline V lookup: CDR1 DFQATT, CDR2 SNEGSKA (reference sequence). V dropped 1 base and J dropped 0 bases, with 7 bases sitting between them. The CDR3 extends over 13 amino acids. The CDR3 coding sequence is TGCAGTGCTAGAGTAGGTTACTCCTACGAGCAGTACTTC. This sequence encodes CSARVGYSYEQYF.

This clonotype came up a few times. The genes are TRBV18 and TRBJ1-2; 12 bases are a match to TRBD1. The germline V gene encodes CDR1 KGHSH and CDR2 LQKENI. V gave up 8 bases and J gave up 5 bases; unmatched junction bases: 9. The CDR3 contains 15 residues. CDR3 sequence (DNA): TGTGCCAGCGACGGGACAGGGGGCGAGGGTTATGGCTACACCTTC. The encoded protein is CASDGTGGEGYGYTF.